A selection of T cell receptor beta chains follows, all from one sample in a study of graft-versus-host responses after intestinal transplantation. Profiled with immunoSEQ multiplex PCR; TCRdb holds only in-frame clones, not every one. The sample records 30,000 to 40,000 clones, roughly four fifths being singletons. Sequenced material: PBMCs, taken about 1,000 days after transplant. These receptors were taken from a human patient who received an intestinal transplant, so some T cells may come from the graft donor. The CDR3 runs from the conserved cysteine through the conserved F or W. Fields, in order: V gene, D gene, clone size, J gene, CDR3 DNA, CDR3 protein. D genes are given only for firm matches. Clone size appears in some rows only: once, few, many, or a class for an expanded clone.

>TRBV5-5|NA|once|TRBJ2-7
TGTGCCAGCAGCCCCACCTCCCGCGAGCAGTACTTC
CASSPTSREQYF
>TRBV28|NA|NA|TRBJ1-1
TGTGCCAGCACCCCCGTCCGGGGCAGGGCCCTGAACACTGAAGCTTTCTTT
CASTPVRGRALNTEAFF
>TRBV30|TRBD1|NA|TRBJ2-7
TGTGCCTGGAGTGTTCAGGGGGTCTACGAGCAGTACTTC
CAWSVQGVYEQYF
>TRBV11-2|NA|NA|TRBJ2-3
TGTGCCAGCAGCTTATTTATCCGGGGTTCAGATACGCAGTATTTT
CASSLFIRGSDTQYF
>TRBV5-1|NA|once|TRBJ2-5
TGCGCCAGCAGCTTGGGGTCTCCGCGATACCAAGAGACCCAGTACTTC
CASSLGSPRYQETQYF
>TRBV7-9|NA|once|TRBJ2-5
TGTGCCAGCAGTGATCCACGCACGGTCCCGAGGGGACCCCATGTGTACTTC
CASSDPRTVPRGPHVYF
>TRBV2|TRBD2|NA|TRBJ2-1
TGTGCCAGCAGTACTCCGGGACTACCTGGATTCTTC
CASSTPGLPGFF
>TRBV2|TRBD2|NA|TRBJ2-5
TGTGCCAGCAGTGATATTTTAGCGGGAGTCGGAGAGACCCAGTACTTC
CASSDILAGVGETQYF
>TRBV5-1|NA|NA|TRBJ2-7
TGCGCCAGCAGCTCTACGAGCGGATCGGCCCACTACGAGCAGTACTTC
CASSSTSGSAHYEQYF
>TRBV6-1|NA|NA|TRBJ2-6
TGTGCCAGCAGTGAAGCCGCAATCAGCGTCCTGACTTTC
CASSEAAISVLTF
>TRBV2|TRBD1|NA|TRBJ2-7
TGTGCCAGCAGTGAAGCGCTAGGGACAGGGGACGAGCAGTACTTC
CASSEALGTGDEQYF
>TRBV28|NA|NA|TRBJ2-2
TGTGCCAGCAGGGACTTCACCGGGGAGCTGTTTTTT
CASRDFTGELFF
>TRBV4-2|NA|NA|TRBJ2-5
TGTGCCAGCAGCCAAGCCCCAGGGCAGGGTACGGAGACCCAGTACTTC
CASSQAPGQGTETQYF
>TRBV19|NA|NA|TRBJ2-6
TGTGCCAGTAGTTCCCAGGGAACTGGGGCCAACGTCCTGACTTTC
CASSSQGTGANVLTF
>TRBV30|TRBD2|NA|TRBJ2-3
TGTGCCTGGAGTGTACCCGGCGGGGGGGCCCTTTCAAGTACGCAGTATTTT
CAWSVPGGGALSSTQYF
>TRBV9|TRBD1|NA|TRBJ2-7
TGTGCCAGCAGCGTAGGGGACAGGGGCCACGAGCAGTACTTC
CASSVGDRGHEQYF
>TRBV10-1|NA|NA|TRBJ1-1
TGCGCCAGCAGGATGAACACTGAAGCTTTCTTT
CASRMNTEAFF
>TRBV28|NA|NA|TRBJ2-3
TGTGCCAGCAGTTTACCCTCGGTCCTGGGCGGGAGCACAGATACGCAGTATTTT
CASSLPSVLGGSTDTQYF
>TRBV5-1|NA|NA|TRBJ1-2
TGCGCCAGCAGCTTGGGAGACTTCGTCCGCATCTCCCATGGCTACACCTTC
CASSLGDFVRISHGYTF
>TRBV7-7|NA|NA|TRBJ2-2
TGTGCTAGCAGCCCCCTGAAGACCGGGGAGCTGTTTTTT
CASSPLKTGELFF
>TRBV28|TRBD1|NA|TRBJ1-3
TGTGCCAGCGGGGAGGAGGGACAGGCGGCGATAGGAAACACCATATATTTT
CASGEEGQAAIGNTIYF
>TRBV6-5|TRBD1|NA|TRBJ1-2
TGTGCCAGCAGACAGGGGGCGGATGGCTACACCTTC
CASRQGADGYTF
>TRBV9|NA|NA|TRBJ2-2
TGTGCCAGCAGTACCCGCGGGGCGAACACCGGGGAGCTGTTTTTT
CASSTRGANTGELFF
>TRBV6-1|NA|few|TRBJ1-5
TGTGCCAGCAACTATGACGGGAATCAGCCCCAGCATTTT
CASNYDGNQPQHF
>TRBV6-5|NA|medium-sized|TRBJ2-3
TGTGCCAGCAGTTACGGCAGCGGAGCTAGCACAGATACGCAGTATTTT
CASSYGSGASTDTQYF
>TRBV11-3|NA|NA|TRBJ2-5
TGTGCCAGCAGCTTATGGTTCCAGGAGACCCAGTACTTC
CASSLWFQETQYF
>TRBV10-3|TRBD1|once|TRBJ1-1
TGTGCCATCAGTCAACAGGGGGCAATCGCTTTCTTT
CAISQQGAIAFF
>TRBV19|NA|NA|TRBJ1-5
TGTGCCAGTACCTCCTGGGCCCAGGATAGCAATCAGCCCCAGCATTTT
CASTSWAQDSNQPQHF
>TRBV29-1|TRBD1|few|TRBJ2-5
TGCAGCGTTGAGGGACAGGGGGCGTCTGAGACCCAGTACTTC
CSVEGQGASETQYF
>TRBV7-6|NA|NA|TRBJ2-1
TGTGCCAGCAGCTTAGCAGGGGGGGCGCACAATGAGCAGTTCTTC
CASSLAGGAHNEQFF
>TRBV4-1|NA|NA|TRBJ2-6
TGCGCCAGCAGCCCGCACAGGAACTCTGGGGCCAACGTCCTGACTTTC
CASSPHRNSGANVLTF
>TRBV2|TRBD1|NA|TRBJ2-5
TGTGCCAGCAGTGAAGCGGCAGGGGGAGAGACCCAGTACTTC
CASSEAAGGETQYF
>TRBV10-3|NA|NA|TRBJ1-1
TGTGCCATCAGTGAGTCCGGTGCAGGGAAGGCTGAAGCTTTCTTT
CAISESGAGKAEAFF
>TRBV2|TRBD1|NA|TRBJ2-7
TGTGCCAGCAGTGATTCGGGACAGGGAACCTACGAGCAGTACTTC
CASSDSGQGTYEQYF
>TRBV29-1|NA|NA|TRBJ2-7
TGCAGCGTTGGTGACAGCAGCTCGATCCACGAGCAGTACTTC
CSVGDSSSIHEQYF
>TRBV7-6|NA|few|TRBJ2-5
TGTGCCAGCAAGGCAAACCCTCAAGAGACCCAGTACTTC
CASKANPQETQYF
>TRBV5-1|TRBD1|NA|TRBJ1-2
TGCGCCAGCAGCTTGGGACCGGGACAGGGAGATGGCTACACCTTC
CASSLGPGQGDGYTF
>TRBV5-1|NA|NA|TRBJ1-3
TGCGCCAGCAGTACCCGTGGAGCCACGGGAAACACCATATATTTT
CASSTRGATGNTIYF
>TRBV19|NA|NA|TRBJ2-1
TGTGCCACCTCATCCGCCGAGAGCTCCTACAATGAGCAGTTCTTC
CATSSAESSYNEQFF
>TRBV2|NA|NA|TRBJ1-4
TGTGCCAGCAGTGGCAGGGGAGGAGCAACTAATGAAAAACTGTTTTTT
CASSGRGGATNEKLFF
>TRBV5-1|NA|NA|TRBJ2-5
TGCGCCAGCAGCCTGGGGAATCAAGAGACCCAGTACTTC
CASSLGNQETQYF
>TRBV4-2|NA|NA|TRBJ1-2
TGTGCCAGCAGCCAGGACCAGGGAGCAGCTAACTATGGCTACACCTTC
CASSQDQGAANYGYTF